The 4 T cell receptor beta chains reported below all come from one sample, sequenced in a study of lymphopenia after photon versus proton radiotherapy. Assay used: immunoSEQ multiplex PCR; TCRdb lists only in-frame clones, some missing. Of some 76,000 clones in the sample, approximately 90% are singletons; the top ten hold about 2.2%. Sequencing was performed on peripheral blood, taken from a patient treated with photon-based radiotherapy. The receptors were gathered from a woman between 40 and 55 years old with cholangiocarcinoma.

The V call is TRBV5-6, the J call TRBJ2-6; D tentatively fits TRBD1 or TRBD2 (5 bases each). With 1 base removed from V and 0 bases from J, the gap between germline ends came to 8 bases. CDR3 length: 16 amino acids. Germline loops: CDR1 SGHDT, CDR2 YYEEEE. DNA of the CDR3: TGTGCCAGCAGCTTGCAGGGACGCTCTGGGGCCAACGTCCTGACTTTC. The encoded protein is CASSLQGRSGANVLTF.

In this sample, this clone turned up once. The V call is TRBV2, the J call TRBJ1-5; 9 bases align to TRBD1. Germline CDR1 SNHLY, CDR2 FYNNEI. The V gene end was trimmed by 5 bases and the J gene end by 7 bases; junction bases not matched to a gene: 6. The CDR3 is 14 amino acids. The CDR3 DNA sequence: TGTGCCAGCAGTCCCGGACAGGGGAGCCAGCCCCAGCATTTT. Protein: CASSPGQGSQPQHF.

The chain is built from TRBV4-3 and TRBJ2-2; 9 bases fit TRBD1. V dropped 3 bases and J dropped 4; count of bases not matched to a gene: 12. Per the germline V gene, CDR1 is LGHNA and CDR2 is YSLEER. The CDR3 spans 18 residues. The CDR3 here is CASSHLAGTGSITGELFF. In DNA, the CDR3 is TGCGCCAGCAGCCACCTCGCCGGGACAGGGAGTATCACCGGGGAGCTGTTTTTT.

V and J are TRBV28 and TRBJ1-5; D is uncertain. The ends were cut back, 5 bases at V and 5 bases at J, with 7 bases in the middle. Germline V gene data show CDR1 as MDHEN and CDR2 as SYDVKM. This CDR3 has 12 residues. Here the CDR3 DNA reads TGTGCCAGCAGTCCGCCCTATCAGCCCCAGCATTTT. Its protein product is CASSPPYQPQHF.